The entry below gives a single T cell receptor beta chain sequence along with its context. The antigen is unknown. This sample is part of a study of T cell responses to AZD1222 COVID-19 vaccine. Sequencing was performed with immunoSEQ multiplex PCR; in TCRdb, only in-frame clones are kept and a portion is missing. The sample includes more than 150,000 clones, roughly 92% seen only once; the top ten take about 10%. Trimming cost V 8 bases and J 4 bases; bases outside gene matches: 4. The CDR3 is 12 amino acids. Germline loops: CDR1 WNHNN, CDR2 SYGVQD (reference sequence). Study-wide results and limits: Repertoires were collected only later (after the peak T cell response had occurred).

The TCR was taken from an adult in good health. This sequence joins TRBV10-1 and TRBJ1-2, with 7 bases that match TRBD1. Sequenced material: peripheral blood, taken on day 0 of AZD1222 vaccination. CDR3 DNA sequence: TGCGCCAGCTCGGACAGGACCTATGGCTACACCTTC. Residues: CASSDRTYGYTF.